Listed here are 9 T cell receptor beta chains from one sample, sequenced in a study of T-cell memory formation after mild COVID-19 (dated by TCRdb to about 2021). The library was prepared using 5' RACE. Instrument on record: Illumina NovaSeq 6000. The raw public data were reprocessed by TCRdb itself: fastp quality trimming at Q25, MiXCR clonotype calling, in-frame beta chains only. Merged by CDR3 protein, the rows form single entries marked with the most common genes and DNA. The sample records roughly 190,000 distinct CDR3 sequences, over 9.5% of which are singletons. 3% to 3.5% of the sample is taken by the ten largest. The sequenced sample was PBMCs or a T cell subset sorted from them (not recorded which). All receptors come from a man between 18 and 35 years old who had mild COVID-19 (a few samples of this study predate the infection). The sample titles of this study are shuffled in the database, so cell type and time point are left out; the donor was told from shared clones.

This clonotype appeared a few times. CDR3 in DNA: TGTGCCAGCAGCACCCATAGGGGCGGCTACACCTTC. Translating gives CASSTHRGGYTF. The genes are TRBV7-2 and TRBJ1-2, with D possibly being TRBD1 (5 bases). Trimming pared 5 bases from V and 8 bases from J, leaving 12 bases between. There are 12 residues in the CDR3. The germline gives CDR1 SGHTA, CDR2 FQGNSA.

The chain uses TRBV5-6 and TRBJ2-1; 11 nucleotides match TRBD2. J lost 4 bases, V lost 0 bases, and 3 bases had no gene match. CDR3 size: 16 residues. Germline CDR1 SGHDT, CDR2 YYEEEE. CDR3 DNA sequence: TGTGCCAGCAGCTTGGAACTAGCGGGGGATTACAATGAGCAGTTCTTC. As protein: CASSLELAGDYNEQFF.

The rearrangement joins TRBV4-3 to TRBJ2-1; TRBD2 matches 8 bases. The CDR3 runs to 15 residues. V lost 2 bases, J lost 5 bases, and 5 bases stayed unmatched. From germline, CDR1 is LGHNA and CDR2 YSLEER. As DNA, the CDR3 is TGCGCCAGCAGCCAATCCCCGGGAGGGAACAATGAGCAGTTCTTC. This codes for CASSQSPGGNNEQFF.

This clonotype occurred many times. The chain links TRBV3-1 to TRBJ2-2; TRBD2 aligns across 7 bases. There are 13 residues in the CDR3. Per germline, CDR1 LGHDT and CDR2 YNNKEL (reference sequence). J was trimmed by 9 bases and V by 3 bases; bases with no gene match: 4. CDR3 region: CASSQGGTRELFF. CDR3 DNA: TGTGCCAGCAGCCAGGGAGGGACCCGGGAGCTGTTTTTT.

This clonotype was detected only a few times. The chain recombines TRBV7-2 with TRBJ1-4; a weak D match, TRBD1 (5 bases). From germline, CDR1 is SGHTA and CDR2 FQGNSA. This CDR3 has 14 amino acids. V lost 3 bases, J lost 8 bases, and 13 bases lay in between. CDR3 region: CASSFDRGREKLFF. CDR3 in DNA: TGTGCCAGCAGCTTCGATAGGGGTCGGGAAAAACTGTTTTTT.

This clonotype has a handful of counts. This rearrangement joins TRBV12-3 or TRBV12-4 to TRBJ1-4; 9 nucleotides align to TRBD1. Unmatched junction bases numbered 12, after V lost 3 bases and J lost 1 base. The CDR3 totals 19 residues. The CDR3 DNA is TGTGCCAGCAGTTTTGGTGGACAGGGGTTTTTTGGAACTAATGAAAAACTGTTTTTT. This sequence encodes CASSFGGQGFFGTNEKLFF.

This sequence joins TRBV24-1 and TRBJ2-1; 11 bases agree with TRBD1. The CDR3 runs to 16 residues. V lost 3 bases to trimming and J lost 6 bases; unmatched junction nucleotides: 6. Looked up from germline, CDR1 is KGHDR and CDR2 is SFDVKD. The CDR3 DNA is TGTGCCACCAGTGATGCCCGGACAGGGGGCCTCAATGAGCAGTTCTTC. Encoded protein: CATSDARTGGLNEQFF.

The chain joins TRBV5-1 to TRBJ2-2, with 10 bases matching TRBD1. This CDR3 is built from 16 residues. V shed 0 bases, J shed 3 bases, and the junction held 2 bases outside the gene matches. Germline lookup yields CDR1 SGHRS and CDR2 YFSETQ. The CDR3 sequence: CASSLVTGGDTGELFF. In DNA, the CDR3 is TGCGCCAGCAGCTTGGTGACAGGGGGCGACACCGGGGAGCTGTTTTTT.

V is TRBV4-1 and J is TRBJ2-3, with TRBD2 matching over 8 bases. The germline gives CDR1 MGHRA, CDR2 YSYEKL. The CDR3 runs 17 residues. Trimming at V came to 6 bases and at J to 2 bases, leaving 13 bases not matched to a gene. DNA of the CDR3: TGCGCCAGCAGAGGGGGATTCGCGGGGGGACTCACAGATACGCAGTATTTT. Encoded protein: CASRGGFAGGLTDTQYF.